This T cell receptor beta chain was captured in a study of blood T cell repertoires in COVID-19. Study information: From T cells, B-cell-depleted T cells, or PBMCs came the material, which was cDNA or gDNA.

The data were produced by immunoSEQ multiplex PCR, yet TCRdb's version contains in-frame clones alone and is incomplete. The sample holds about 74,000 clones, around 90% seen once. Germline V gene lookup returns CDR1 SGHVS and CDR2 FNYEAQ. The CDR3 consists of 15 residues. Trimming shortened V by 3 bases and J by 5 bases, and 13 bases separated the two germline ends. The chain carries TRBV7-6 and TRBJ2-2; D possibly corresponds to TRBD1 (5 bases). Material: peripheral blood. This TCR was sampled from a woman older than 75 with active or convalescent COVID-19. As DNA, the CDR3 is TGTGCCAGCAGCTTCCGTCAGGGCTGGACCGGGGAGCTGTTTTTT. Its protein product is CASSFRQGWTGELFF.